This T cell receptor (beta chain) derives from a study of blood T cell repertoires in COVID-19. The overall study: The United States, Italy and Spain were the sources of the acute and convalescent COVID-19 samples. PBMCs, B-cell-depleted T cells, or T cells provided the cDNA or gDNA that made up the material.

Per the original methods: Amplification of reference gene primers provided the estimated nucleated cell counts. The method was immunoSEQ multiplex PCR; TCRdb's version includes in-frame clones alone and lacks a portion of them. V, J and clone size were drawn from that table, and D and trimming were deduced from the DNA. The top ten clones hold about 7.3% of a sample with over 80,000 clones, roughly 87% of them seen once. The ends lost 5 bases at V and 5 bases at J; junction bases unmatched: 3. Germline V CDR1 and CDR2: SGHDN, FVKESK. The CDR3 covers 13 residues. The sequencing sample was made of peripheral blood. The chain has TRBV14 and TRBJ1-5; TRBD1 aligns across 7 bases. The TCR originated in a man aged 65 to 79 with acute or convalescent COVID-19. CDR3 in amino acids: CASSRDSHQPQHF. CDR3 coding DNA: TGTGCCAGCAGCAGGGACAGCCATCAGCCCCAGCATTTT.